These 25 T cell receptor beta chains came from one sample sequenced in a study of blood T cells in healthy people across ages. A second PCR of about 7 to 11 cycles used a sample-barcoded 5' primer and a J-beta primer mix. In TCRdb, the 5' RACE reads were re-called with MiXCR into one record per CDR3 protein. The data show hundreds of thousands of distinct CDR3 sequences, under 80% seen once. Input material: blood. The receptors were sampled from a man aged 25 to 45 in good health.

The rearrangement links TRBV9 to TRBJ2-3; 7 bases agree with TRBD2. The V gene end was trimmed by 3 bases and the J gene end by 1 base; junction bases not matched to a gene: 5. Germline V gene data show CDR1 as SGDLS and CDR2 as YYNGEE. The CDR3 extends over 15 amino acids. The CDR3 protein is CASSAGGIGTDTQYF. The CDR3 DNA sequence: TGTGCCAGCAGCGCCGGGGGGATAGGCACAGATACGCAGTATTTT.

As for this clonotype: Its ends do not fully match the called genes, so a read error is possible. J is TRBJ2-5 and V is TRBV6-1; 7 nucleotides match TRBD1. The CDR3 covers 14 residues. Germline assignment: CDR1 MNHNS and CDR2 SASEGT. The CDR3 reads CASSATGQQETRYF. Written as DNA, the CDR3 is TGTGCCAGCAGTGCGACGGGACAGCAAGAGACCCGGTACTTC.

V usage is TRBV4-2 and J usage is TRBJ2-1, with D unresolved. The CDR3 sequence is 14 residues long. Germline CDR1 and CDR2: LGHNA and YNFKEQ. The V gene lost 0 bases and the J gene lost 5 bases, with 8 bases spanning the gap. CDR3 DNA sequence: TGTGCCAGCAGCCAAGAGGGAAACCACAATGAGCAGTTCTTC. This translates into CASSQEGNHNEQFF.

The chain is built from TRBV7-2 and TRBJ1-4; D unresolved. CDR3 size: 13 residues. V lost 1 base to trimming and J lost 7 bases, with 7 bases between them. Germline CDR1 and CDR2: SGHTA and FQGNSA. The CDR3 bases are TGTGCCAGCAGCTTAGTATCCGGTGAAAAACTGTTTTTT. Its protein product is CASSLVSGEKLFF. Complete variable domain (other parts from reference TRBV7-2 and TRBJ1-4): GAGVSQSPSNKVTEKGKDVELRCDPISGHTALYWYRQSLGQGLEFLIYFQGNSAPDKSGLPSDRFSAERTGGSVSTLTIQRTQQEDSAVYLCASSLVSGEKLFFGSGTQLSVL.

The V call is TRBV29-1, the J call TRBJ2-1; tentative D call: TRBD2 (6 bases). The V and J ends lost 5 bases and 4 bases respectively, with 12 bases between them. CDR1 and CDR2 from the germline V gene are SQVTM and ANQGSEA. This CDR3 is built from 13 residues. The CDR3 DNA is TGCAGCGTTATCGTAGCGGTATACAATGAGCAGTTCTTC. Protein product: CSVIVAVYNEQFF.

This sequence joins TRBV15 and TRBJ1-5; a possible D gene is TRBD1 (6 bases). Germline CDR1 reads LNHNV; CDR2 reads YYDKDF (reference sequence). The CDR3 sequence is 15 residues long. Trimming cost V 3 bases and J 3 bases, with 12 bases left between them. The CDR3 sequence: CATSSSQGYNQPQHF. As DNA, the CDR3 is TGTGCCACCAGCAGTTCACAGGGCTACAATCAGCCCCAGCATTTT. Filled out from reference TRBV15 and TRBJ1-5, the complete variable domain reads DAMVIQNPRYQVTQFGKPVTLSCSQTLNHNVMYWYQQKSSQAPKLLFHYYDKDFNNEADTPDNFQSRRPNTSFCFLDIRSPGLGDTAMYLCATSSSQGYNQPQHFGDGTRLSIL.

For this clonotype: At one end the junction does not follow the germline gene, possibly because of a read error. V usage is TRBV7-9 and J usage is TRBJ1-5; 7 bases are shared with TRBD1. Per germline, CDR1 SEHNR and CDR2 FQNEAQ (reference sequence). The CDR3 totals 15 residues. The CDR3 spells CASSLDRGGNRPQHF. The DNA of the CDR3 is TGTGCCAGCAGCTTAGACAGGGGTGGCAATCGGCCCCAGCATTTT. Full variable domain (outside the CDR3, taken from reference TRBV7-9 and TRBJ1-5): DTGVSQNPRHKITKRGQNVTFRCDPISEHNRLYWYRQTLGQGPEFLTYFQNEAQLEKSRLLSDRFSAERPKGSFSTLEIQRTEQGDSAMYLCASSLDRGGNRPQHFGDGTRLSIL.

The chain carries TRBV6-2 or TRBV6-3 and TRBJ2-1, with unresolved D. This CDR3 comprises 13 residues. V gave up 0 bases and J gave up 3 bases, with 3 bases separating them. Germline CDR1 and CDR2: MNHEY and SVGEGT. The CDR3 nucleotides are TGTGCCAGCAGTTACTCGATCTACAATGAGCAGTTCTTC. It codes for CASSYSIYNEQFF.

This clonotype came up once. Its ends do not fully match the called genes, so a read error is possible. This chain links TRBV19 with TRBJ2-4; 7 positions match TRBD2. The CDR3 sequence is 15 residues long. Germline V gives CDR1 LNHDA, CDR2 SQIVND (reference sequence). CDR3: CANSKRRGSGNIQYF. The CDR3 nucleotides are TGTGCCAATAGTAAGCGGCGGGGGTCCGGGAACATTCAGTACTTC.

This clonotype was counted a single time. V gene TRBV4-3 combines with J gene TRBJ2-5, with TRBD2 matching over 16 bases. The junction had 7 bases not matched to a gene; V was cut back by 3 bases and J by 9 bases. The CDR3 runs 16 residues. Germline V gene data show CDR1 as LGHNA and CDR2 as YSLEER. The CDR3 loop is CASSQGLAGGMGAQYF. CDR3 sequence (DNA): TGCGCCAGCAGCCAGGGACTAGCGGGGGGGATGGGAGCCCAGTACTTC.

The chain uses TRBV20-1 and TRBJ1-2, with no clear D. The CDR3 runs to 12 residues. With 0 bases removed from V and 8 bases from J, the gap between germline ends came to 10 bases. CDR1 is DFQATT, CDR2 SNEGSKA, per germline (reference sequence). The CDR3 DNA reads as TGCAGTGCTAGAGAAGGGTTAGGGGGCTACACCTTC. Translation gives CSAREGLGGYTF.

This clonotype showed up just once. CDR3 nucleotides: TGTGCCAGCAGCCAAGATCAATCGGGGTATAGCTCTGAAGCTTTCTTT. It codes for CASSQDQSGYSSEAFF. J is TRBJ1-1 and V is TRBV3-1; D gene uncertain. Trimming took 0 bases from V and 6 from J, leaving 17 bases between them. The CDR3 consists of 16 residues. Per the germline V gene, CDR1 is LGHDT and CDR2 is YNNKEL (reference sequence).

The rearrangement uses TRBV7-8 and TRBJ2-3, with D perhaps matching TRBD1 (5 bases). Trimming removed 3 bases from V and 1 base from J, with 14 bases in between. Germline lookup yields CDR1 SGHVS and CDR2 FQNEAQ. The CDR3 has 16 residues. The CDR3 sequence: CASSFSGFLGTDTQYF. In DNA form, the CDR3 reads TGTGCCAGCAGCTTCTCAGGGTTTCTCGGCACAGATACGCAGTATTTT.

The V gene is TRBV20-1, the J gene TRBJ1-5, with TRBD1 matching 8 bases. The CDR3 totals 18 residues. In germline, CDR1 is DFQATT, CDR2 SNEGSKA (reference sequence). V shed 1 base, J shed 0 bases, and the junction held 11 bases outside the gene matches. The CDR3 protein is CSARGGRDRINSNQPQHF. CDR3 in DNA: TGCAGTGCTAGAGGTGGTCGGGACAGGATAAATAGCAATCAGCCCCAGCATTTT.

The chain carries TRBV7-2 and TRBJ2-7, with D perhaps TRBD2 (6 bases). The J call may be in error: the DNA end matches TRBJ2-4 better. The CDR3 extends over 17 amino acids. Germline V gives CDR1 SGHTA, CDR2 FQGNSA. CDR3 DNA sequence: TGTGCCAGCAGCTTAGCGCCGGGCGGGGCCCCCGGAAACATTCAGTACTTC. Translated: CASSLAPGGAPGNIQYF.

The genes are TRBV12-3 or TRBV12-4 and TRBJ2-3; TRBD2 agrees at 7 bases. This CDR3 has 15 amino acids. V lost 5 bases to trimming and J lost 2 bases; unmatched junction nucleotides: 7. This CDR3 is CASSTQAGTTDTQYF. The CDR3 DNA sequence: TGTGCCAGCAGTACCCAAGCGGGGACCACAGATACGCAGTATTTT.

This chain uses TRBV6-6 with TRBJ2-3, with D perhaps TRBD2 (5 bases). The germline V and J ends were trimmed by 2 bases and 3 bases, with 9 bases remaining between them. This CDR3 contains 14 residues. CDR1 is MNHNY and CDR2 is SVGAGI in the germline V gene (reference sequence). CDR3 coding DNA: TGTGCCAGCAGTTACAGCCGGAGGACAGATACGCAGTATTTT. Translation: CASSYSRRTDTQYF.

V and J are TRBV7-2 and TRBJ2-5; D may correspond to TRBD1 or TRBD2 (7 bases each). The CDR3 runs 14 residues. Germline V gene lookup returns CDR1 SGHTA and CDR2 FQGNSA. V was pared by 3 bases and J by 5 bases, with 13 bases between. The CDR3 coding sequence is TGTACCAGCAGCTTGCGGCAGGGGGGGGAGACCCAGTACTTC. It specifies CTSSLRQGGETQYF.

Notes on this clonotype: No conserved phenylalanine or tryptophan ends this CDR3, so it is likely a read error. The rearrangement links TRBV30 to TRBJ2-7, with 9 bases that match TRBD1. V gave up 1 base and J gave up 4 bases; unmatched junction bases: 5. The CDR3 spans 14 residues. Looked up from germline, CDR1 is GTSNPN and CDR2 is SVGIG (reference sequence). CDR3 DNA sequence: TGTGCCTGGAGTGGGGACAGGGTTACGTACGAGCAGTACTCC. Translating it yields CAWSGDRVTYEQYS.

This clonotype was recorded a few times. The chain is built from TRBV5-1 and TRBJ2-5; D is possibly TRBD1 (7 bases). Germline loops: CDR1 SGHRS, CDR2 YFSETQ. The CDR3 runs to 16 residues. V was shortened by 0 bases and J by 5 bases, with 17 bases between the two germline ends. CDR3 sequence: CASSLAAGGSGETQYF. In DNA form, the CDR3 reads TGCGCCAGCAGCTTGGCTGCAGGGGGGTCTGGTGAGACCCAGTACTTC.

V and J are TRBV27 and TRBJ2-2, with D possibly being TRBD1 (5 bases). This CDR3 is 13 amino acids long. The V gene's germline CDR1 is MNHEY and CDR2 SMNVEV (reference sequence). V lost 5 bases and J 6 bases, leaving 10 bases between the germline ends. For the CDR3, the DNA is TGTGCCAGCAGTGATGGGGCCCCCGGGGAGCTGTTTTTT. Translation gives CASSDGAPGELFF.

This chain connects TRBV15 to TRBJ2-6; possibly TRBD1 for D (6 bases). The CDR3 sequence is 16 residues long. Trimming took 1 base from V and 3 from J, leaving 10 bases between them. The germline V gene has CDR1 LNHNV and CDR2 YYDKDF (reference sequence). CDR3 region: CATSRGTGYGANVLTF. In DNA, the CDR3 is TGTGCCACCAGCAGAGGAACAGGGTATGGGGCCAACGTCCTGACTTTC.

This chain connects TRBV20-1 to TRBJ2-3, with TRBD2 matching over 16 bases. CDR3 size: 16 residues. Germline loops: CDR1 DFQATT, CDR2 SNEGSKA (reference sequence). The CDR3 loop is CIPGLAGGMSTDTQYF. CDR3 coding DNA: TGCATCCCGGGACTAGCGGGGGGGATGAGCACAGATACGCAGTATTTT.

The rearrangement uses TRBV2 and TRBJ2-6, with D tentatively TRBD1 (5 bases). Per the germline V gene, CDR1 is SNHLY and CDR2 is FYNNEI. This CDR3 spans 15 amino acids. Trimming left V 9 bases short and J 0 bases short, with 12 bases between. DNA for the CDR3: TGTGCCAGGGCGCCACAGGTCTCTGGGGCCAACGTCCTGACTTTC. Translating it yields CARAPQVSGANVLTF. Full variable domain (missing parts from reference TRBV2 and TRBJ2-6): EPEVTQTPSHQVTQMGQEVILRCVPISNHLYFYWYRQILGQKVEFLVSFYNNEISEKSEIFDDQFSVERPDGSNFTLKIRSTKLEDSAMYFCARAPQVSGANVLTFGAGSRLTVL.

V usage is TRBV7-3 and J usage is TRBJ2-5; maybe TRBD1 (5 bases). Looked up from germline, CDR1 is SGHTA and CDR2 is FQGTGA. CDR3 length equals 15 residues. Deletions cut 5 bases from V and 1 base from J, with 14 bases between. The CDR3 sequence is CASSGQGRGQETQYF. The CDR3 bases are TGTGCCAGCAGCGGCCAGGGTAGAGGCCAAGAGACCCAGTACTTC. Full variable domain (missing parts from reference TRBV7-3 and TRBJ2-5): GAGVSQTPSNKVTEKGKYVELRCDPISGHTALYWYRQSLGQGPEFLIYFQGTGAADDSGLPNDRFFAVRPEGSVSTLKIQRTERGDSAVYLCASSGQGRGQETQYFGPGTRLLVL.